Below are 5 T cell receptor beta chains sequenced from a single sample in a study of T cell repertoires in cytomegalovirus infection. In TCRdb, the reads were re-called with MiXCR into one record per CDR3 protein. There are roughly 19,000 distinct CDR3 sequences in the sample; about 39% occur only once, and approximately 93% lies in the top ten. These receptors lack a known antigen. The source material was CD8+ T cells from cultured PBMCs, sampled from culture after CMV antigen stimulation. These receptor sequences come from a human donor in good health (CMV status not recorded). Some clones in this sample may be carry-over from other donors' samples.

V usage is TRBV12-3 or TRBV12-4 and J usage is TRBJ2-1; the D is unclear. Trimming shortened V by 3 bases and J by 8 bases, and 8 bases separated the two germline ends. The CDR3 is made up of 12 amino acids. The CDR3 spells CASSFEIDEQFF. Here the CDR3 DNA reads TGTGCCAGCAGTTTCGAGATCGATGAGCAGTTCTTC.

Comments on this clonotype: This clone may be a read error of a much larger clone one base away. The rearrangement uses TRBV5-1 and TRBJ1-5; D possibly corresponds to TRBD1 (6 bases). Germline assignment: CDR1 SGHRS and CDR2 YFSETQ. This CDR3 is 13 amino acids long. Between the trimmed V and J ends, which lost 6 bases and 5 bases, there was a span of 12 bases. As DNA, the CDR3 is TGCGCCAGCAACAAAGAGGGGGATCAGCCCCAGCATTTT. Amino acid sequence: CASNKEGDQPQHF.

There are a few counts of this clonotype. The junction departs from germline at one end; a sequencing error may be responsible. This chain's CDR3 is CASSPIRGIDYYEQFF. The CDR3 bases are TGTGCCAGCAGCCCAATCCGGGGAATTGACTACTATGAGCAGTTCTTC. The chain combines TRBV9 with TRBJ2-1; tentative D call: TRBD2 (5 bases). Germline V gives CDR1 SGDLS, CDR2 YYNGEE. The CDR3 loop spans 16 amino acids.

This sequence joins TRBV5-1 and TRBJ2-7, with a tentative D call TRBD2 (6 bases). Germline V gene lookup returns CDR1 SGHRS and CDR2 YFSETQ. The CDR3 is 15 residues long. V was cut by 0 bases and J by 6 bases, with 16 bases left in between. In DNA, the CDR3 is TGCGCCAGCAGCTTGGTCCCGGGAGCAGTAGCCGAGCAGTACTTC. The encoded protein is CASSLVPGAVAEQYF.

This clonotype was recorded a few times. This chain links TRBV20-1 with TRBJ2-4; D possibly uses TRBD1 or TRBD2 (7 bases each). Trimming removed 6 bases at V and 0 bases at J, with 12 bases between. The CDR3 covers 14 residues. CDR1 is DFQATT and CDR2 is SNEGSKA in the germline V gene (reference sequence). The CDR3 nucleotides read TGCAGTGCCCAGGGGGGGATAGCCAAAAACATTCAGTACTTC. Translated, it gives CSAQGGIAKNIQYF.